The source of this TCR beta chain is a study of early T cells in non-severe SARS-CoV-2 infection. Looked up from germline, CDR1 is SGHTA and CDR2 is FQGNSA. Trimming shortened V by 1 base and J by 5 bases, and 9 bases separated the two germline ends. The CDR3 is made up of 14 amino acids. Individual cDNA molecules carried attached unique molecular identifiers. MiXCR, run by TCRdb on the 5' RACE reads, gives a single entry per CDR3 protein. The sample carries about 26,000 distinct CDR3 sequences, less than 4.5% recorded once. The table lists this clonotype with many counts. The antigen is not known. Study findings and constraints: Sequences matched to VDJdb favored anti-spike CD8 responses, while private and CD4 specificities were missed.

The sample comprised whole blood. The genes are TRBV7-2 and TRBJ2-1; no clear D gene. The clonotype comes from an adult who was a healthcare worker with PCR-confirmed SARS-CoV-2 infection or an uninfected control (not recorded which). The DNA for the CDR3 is TGTGCCAGCAGCTTAGAAAGTGGGGACAATGAGCAGTTCTTC. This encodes CASSLESGDNEQFF.